The sequence of this TCR beta chain was determined in a study of T cell responses to AZD1222 COVID-19 vaccine. This CDR3 has 18 residues. V shed 5 bases and J 2 bases; nucleotides not matched to a gene: 14. Germline V gives CDR1 SGHVS, CDR2 FNYEAQ. This clone was seen more than once but under ten times. Its antigen is unidentified. General study points: Donors were largely white British and mainly female; clonal diversity was possibly underestimated. Among AZD1222 vaccinees, only five or six were seropositive at baseline.

The repertoire was sequenced with immunoSEQ multiplex PCR; TCRdb's copy has only in-frame clones and lacks some. The sample contains over 95,000 clones, about nine tenths of which appear only once. The specimen comprised peripheral blood, sampled 28 days after the second AZD1222 dose. This sequence originates from an adult who received the AZD1222 COVID-19 vaccine. This rearrangement joins TRBV7-6 to TRBJ2-1, with 8 bases identical to TRBD2. The CDR3 loop is CASSQSGGAGAAYNEQFF. In nucleotides, the CDR3 is TGTGCCAGCAGCCAAAGTGGAGGAGCGGGAGCAGCCTACAATGAGCAGTTCTTC.